Shown below are 22 T cell receptor beta chains from a single sample sequenced in a study of T-cell reconstitution after alpha-beta-depleted transplantation in children. The authors prepared the TCRbeta library with unique molecular identifiers. TCRdb re-called the PCR reads with MiXCR, one entry per CDR3 protein. The sample contains about 600,000 distinct CDR3 sequences, 10% to 15% of which appear only once. The sample was PBMCs, mostly from graft donor cells, taken 360 days after TCRalphabeta/CD19-depleted stem cell transplant. Receptors originate from a male patient younger than 18 who had a stem cell transplant for acute myeloid leukemia, so the T cells may come from the graft donor.

This clonotype turned up a few times. This chain joins TRBV7-8 and TRBJ2-7, with 9 bases lining up with TRBD2. V dropped 8 bases and J dropped 3; count of bases not matched to a gene: 17. The CDR3 covers 17 residues. The germline V gene encodes CDR1 SGHVS and CDR2 FQNEAQ. The CDR3 sequence is CASCLGTLSGRNYEQYF. CDR3 coding DNA: TGTGCCAGCTGCCTGGGGACTTTGAGCGGGAGGAACTACGAGCAGTACTTC.

This clonotype was seen a handful of times. The chain combines TRBV7-3 with TRBJ1-2, with D maybe TRBD1 (6 bases). Per germline, CDR1 SGHTA and CDR2 FQGTGA. The CDR3 contains 16 residues. V dropped 2 bases and J dropped 5 bases, with 18 bases sitting between them. The DNA for the CDR3 is TGTGCCAGCAGCTTAGTTCCGACAGGTTTGGGGTATGGCTACACCTTC. Encoded protein: CASSLVPTGLGYGYTF.

V is TRBV7-6 and J is TRBJ1-4; D remains unclear. The CDR3 sequence is 12 residues long. The germline gives CDR1 SGHVS, CDR2 FNYEAQ. The V end was cut by 1 base, the J end by 8 bases, with 5 bases between. CDR3 sequence reads: CASSLVTEKLFF. DNA of the CDR3: TGTGCCAGCAGCTTAGTAACGGAAAAACTGTTTTTT.

The sample holds a few counts of this clonotype. The chain links TRBV12-3 or TRBV12-4 to TRBJ2-7; the D gene is possibly TRBD2 (6 bases). Trimming cost V 6 bases and J 2 bases, with 11 bases left between them. The CDR3 covers 13 residues. CDR3 sequence: CASSRENTYEQYF. The CDR3 DNA follows: TGTGCCAGCAGCCGGGAGAATACCTACGAGCAGTACTTC.

This clonotype showed up just a few times. V gene TRBV5-1 combines with J gene TRBJ2-3; D gene uncertain. The germline CDR1 and CDR2 sequences are SGHRS and YFSETQ. V shed 1 base and J shed 2 bases, with 14 bases lying between them. The CDR3 covers 16 residues. The CDR3: CASSLWAKKDTDTQYF. The CDR3 DNA follows: TGCGCCAGCAGCTTGTGGGCAAAGAAAGACACAGATACGCAGTATTTT. Drawing the rest from reference TRBV5-1 and TRBJ2-3, the complete variable domain is KAGVTQTPRYLIKTRGQQVTLSCSPISGHRSVSWYQQTPGQGLQFLFEYFSETQRNKGNFPGRFSGRQFSNSRSEMNVSTLELGDSALYLCASSLWAKKDTDTQYFGPGTRLTVL.

The chain carries TRBV7-8 and TRBJ2-7; 10 bases are a match to TRBD2. The CDR3 is 16 amino acids. CDR1 and CDR2 (germline): SGHVS, FQNEAQ. J lost 1 base, V lost 5 bases, and 8 bases had no gene match. In nucleotides, the CDR3 is TGTGCCAGCAGCCGGACTAGCGGAGGGGAATCCTACGAGCAGTACTTC. Translated: CASSRTSGGESYEQYF.

Many counts were recorded for this clonotype. This chain links TRBV24-1 with TRBJ2-2; D is unresolved. CDR3 length: 12 residues. Trimming left V 5 bases short and J 6 bases short, with 6 bases between. The germline CDR1 and CDR2 sequences are KGHDR and SFDVKD. DNA for the CDR3: TGTGCCACCAGTGTTTCCTCCGGGGAGCTGTTTTTT. Encoded protein: CATSVSSGELFF.

At least ten counts were recorded for this clonotype. The gene calls are TRBV28 and TRBJ1-1, with D unclear. Germline lookup yields CDR1 MDHEN and CDR2 SYDVKM. The V and J ends lost 2 bases and 2 bases respectively, with 6 bases between them. The CDR3 runs to 13 residues. This CDR3 is CASSLNGNTEAFF. CDR3 sequence (DNA): TGTGCCAGCAGTTTAAACGGAAACACTGAAGCTTTCTTT. Combining the CDR3 with reference TRBV28 and TRBJ1-1 gives the whole variable domain DVKVTQSSRYLVKRTGEKVFLECVQDMDHENMFWYRQDPGLGLRLIYFSYDVKMKEKGDIPEGYSVSREKKERFSLILESASTNQTSMYLCASSLNGNTEAFFGQGTRLTVV.

This chain joins TRBV15 and TRBJ1-5; no clear D. V lost 0 bases to trimming and J lost 4 bases, with 10 bases between them. Germline loops: CDR1 LNHNV, CDR2 YYDKDF (reference sequence). The CDR3 is 15 residues long. For the CDR3, the DNA is TGTGCCACCAGCAGAGAAGGGCGAATGAATCAGCCCCAGCATTTT. It codes for CATSREGRMNQPQHF.

This clonotype was counted a single time. The CDR3 end shows no conserved phenylalanine or tryptophan, and so a read error is likely. The chain is built from TRBV10-3 and TRBJ2-2; 15 nucleotides agree with TRBD2. This CDR3 has 18 residues. Germline loops: CDR1 ENHRY, CDR2 SYGVKD. The junction had 3 bases not matched to a gene; V was cut back by 1 base and J by 3 bases. DNA for the CDR3: TGTGCCATCAGTGAGTGGACTAGCGGGAGGGACCACACCGGGGAGCTGTTTTTA. Its protein product is CAISEWTSGRDHTGELFL.

The chain links TRBV7-9 to TRBJ2-7, with TRBD1 matching over 9 bases. There are 15 residues in the CDR3. Trimming took 5 bases from V and 3 from J; bases not matched to a gene: 8. Germline loops: CDR1 SEHNR, CDR2 FQNEAQ (reference sequence). CDR3 amino acids: CASSRPGTGYYEQYF. CDR3 DNA: TGTGCCAGCAGCCGCCCCGGGACAGGGTACTACGAGCAGTACTTC.

This clonotype showed up just a few times. This rearrangement joins TRBV29-1 to TRBJ1-1, with D possibly being TRBD1 (6 bases). CDR3 length: 16 residues. V lost 4 bases and J lost 5, with 23 bases in between. Per germline, CDR1 SQVTM and CDR2 ANQGSEA. The DNA for the CDR3 is TGCAGCGTTGTAGTCCGCGAGTTCTTCCAGGGGACTGAAGCTTTCTTT. Translation gives CSVVVREFFQGTEAFF.

The chain employs TRBV7-8 and TRBJ2-2; 7 nucleotides match TRBD2. CDR1 is SGHVS and CDR2 is FQNEAQ in the germline V gene. CDR3 length: 15 residues. V dropped 5 bases and J dropped 10; count of bases not matched to a gene: 13. CDR3 coding DNA: TGTGCCAGCAGCCCGCAGACTAGCCCTCCAGTGGAGCTGTTTTTT. It is translated as CASSPQTSPPVELFF.

This clonotype was recorded many times. The chain links TRBV28 to TRBJ2-7, with unresolved D. CDR3 size: 12 residues. Germline values: CDR1 MDHEN, CDR2 SYDVKM. V lost 6 bases to trimming and J lost 1 base, with 7 bases between them. The DNA of the CDR3 is TGTGCCAGCAGGTCTCCTTCCTACGAGCAGTACTTC. This translates into CASRSPSYEQYF.

The J gene is TRBJ2-2, the V gene TRBV18; D not resolved. Between the trimmed V and J ends, which lost 6 bases and 2 bases, there was a span of 13 bases. This CDR3 region has 15 residues. Per the germline V gene, CDR1 is KGHSH and CDR2 is LQKENI. The chain's CDR3 is CASSPLGANTGELFF. CDR3 coding DNA: TGTGCCAGCTCCCCCCTTGGAGCCAACACCGGGGAGCTGTTTTTT.

J is TRBJ2-7 and V is TRBV6-7; tentative D call: TRBD1 (6 bases). Being an ORF, TRBV6-7 has a function that is uncertain. CDR3 length: 16 residues. V dropped 4 bases and J dropped 1 base, with 17 bases sitting between them. CDR3 nucleotide sequence: TGTGCCAGCAGTTCACGGGACACGGAATTATCCTACGAGCAGTACGTC. This sequence encodes CASSSRDTELSYEQYV.

The chain has TRBV7-2 and TRBJ2-2, with D possibly matching TRBD2 (6 bases). This CDR3 comprises 16 residues. Germline-derived CDR1 and CDR2 are SGHTA and FQGNSA. V lost 1 base, J lost 4 bases, and 13 bases lay in between. CDR3 nucleotides: TGTGCCAGCAGCTTAGGAGGCGGGAAGGGCACCGGGGAGCTGTTTTTT. This encodes CASSLGGGKGTGELFF. The full variable domain, with the rest looked up from reference TRBV7-2 and TRBJ2-2, is GAGVSQSPSNKVTEKGKDVELRCDPISGHTALYWYRQSLGQGLEFLIYFQGNSAPDKSGLPSDRFSAERTGGSVSTLTIQRTQQEDSAVYLCASSLGGGKGTGELFFGEGSRLTVL.

The table lists this clonotype with a few counts. The chain combines TRBV28 with TRBJ2-7; TRBD2 matches 10 bases. There are 14 residues in the CDR3. From germline, CDR1 is MDHEN and CDR2 SYDVKM. Trimming removed 5 bases from V and 3 bases from J; junction bases left unmatched: 4. In DNA, the CDR3 is TGTGCCAGCAGTCCGACTAGCGGGCTCTACGAGCAGTACTTC. This codes for CASSPTSGLYEQYF.

This chain links TRBV9 with TRBJ2-7, with 9 bases identical to TRBD1. The V segment lost 2 bases and the J segment 6 bases; nucleotides outside the gene matches: 3. The V gene's germline CDR1 is SGDLS and CDR2 YYNGEE. This CDR3 is 13 amino acids long. The CDR3 DNA is TGTGCCAGCAGCGTTGGGACAGGGTTCGAGCAGTACTTC. Translated, it gives CASSVGTGFEQYF.

This chain connects TRBV20-1 to TRBJ1-2; 7 positions agree with TRBD1. Looked up from germline, CDR1 is DFQATT and CDR2 is SNEGSKA (reference sequence). V lost 5 bases to trimming and J lost 7 bases; unmatched junction nucleotides: 13. The CDR3 has 14 residues. The CDR3 loop reads CSAAPIGGYSGYTF. The DNA for the CDR3 is TGCAGTGCTGCACCGATAGGGGGCTATAGTGGCTACACCTTC.

The chain employs TRBV19 and TRBJ1-5; 8 bases agree with TRBD1. This CDR3 is built from 14 residues. CDR1 is LNHDA and CDR2 is SQIVND in the germline V gene (reference sequence). The ends lost 3 bases at V and 6 bases at J; junction bases unmatched: 4. The CDR3 region is CASSIGQGGQPQHF. The CDR3 DNA follows: TGTGCCAGTAGTATCGGACAGGGCGGTCAGCCCCAGCATTTT.

This clonotype was counted a few times. This chain uses TRBV20-1 with TRBJ2-3; TRBD2 aligns across 8 bases. Trimming at V came to 6 bases and at J to 2 bases, leaving 10 bases not matched to a gene. This CDR3 is built from 15 residues. Germline assignment: CDR1 DFQATT and CDR2 SNEGSKA (reference sequence). CDR3 sequence: CSAINPGGSTDTQYF. The CDR3 DNA follows: TGCAGTGCGATCAACCCGGGGGGGTCCACAGATACGCAGTATTTT.